The 30 T cell receptor beta chains in this list originate from one sample, sequenced in a study of OX40 agonist ivuxolimab in advanced cancers. Profiling relied on immunoSEQ multiplex PCR, and the TCRdb table lists in-frame clones only, not all of them. Of 50,000 to 60,000 clones in the sample, 80% to 90% are singletons; the top ten hold approximately 5%. Sequencing was performed on CD4+ or CD8+ T cells sorted from blood, taken in a trial of the OX40 agonist ivuxolimab. Every receptor here comes from an adult with an advanced solid tumor such as melanoma, head and neck, liver or kidney cancer.

In this sample, this clone turned up once. This chain uses TRBV28 with TRBJ2-7; either TRBD1 or TRBD2 may fit D (5 bases each). The CDR3 extends over 15 amino acids. Trimming took off 2 bases at V and 5 bases at J, with 16 bases between the two ends. The germline V gene has CDR1 MDHEN and CDR2 SYDVKM. The CDR3: CASSLPGSRDHEQYF. The CDR3 nucleotides are TGTGCCAGCAGTTTACCGGGGTCCAGGGACCACGAGCAGTACTTC.

The chain uses TRBV7-9 and TRBJ1-1; 8 nucleotides line up with TRBD1. Germline values: CDR1 SEHNR, CDR2 FQNEAQ (reference sequence). Trimming cost V 1 base and J 0 bases; bases outside gene matches: 4. The CDR3 consists of 16 residues. The CDR3 loop reads CASSLGSTGVNTEAFF. CDR3 bases: TGTGCCAGCAGCTTAGGATCGACAGGGGTGAACACTGAAGCTTTCTTT.

The chain carries TRBV5-5 and TRBJ2-5, with D tentatively TRBD1 (6 bases). Germline loops: CDR1 SGHKS, CDR2 YYEKEE (reference sequence). V lost 2 bases and J lost 1, with 21 bases in between. This CDR3 contains 18 residues. The CDR3 is CASSFPFSIRQAQETQYF. As DNA, the CDR3 is TGTGCCAGCAGCTTCCCTTTTTCAATAAGACAGGCCCAAGAGACCCAGTACTTC. The complete variable domain, with remaining parts taken from reference TRBV5-5 and TRBJ2-5, reads DAGVTQSPTHLIKTRGQQVTLRCSPISGHKSVSWYQQVLGQGPQFIFQYYEKEERGRGNFPDRFSARQFPNYSSELNVNALLLGDSALYLCASSFPFSIRQAQETQYFGPGTRLLVL.

This rearrangement joins TRBV6-6 to TRBJ1-6, with 8 bases identical to TRBD1. J lost 8 bases, V lost 5 bases, and 11 bases had no gene match. The germline V gene encodes CDR1 MNHNY and CDR2 SVGAGI (reference sequence). The CDR3 contains 16 residues. CDR3 amino acids: CASSRDTPGGYSPLHF. The CDR3 nucleotides are TGTGCCAGCAGTAGGGACACCCCAGGGGGCTATTCACCCCTCCACTTT.

As to this clone: The same CDR3 can be traced to other DNA sequences in this sample. The V gene is TRBV6-5, the J gene TRBJ2-3; TRBD2 is a possible D gene (6 bases). The CDR3 length is 14 residues. CDR1 and CDR2 from the germline V gene are MNHEY and SVGAGI. The germline V and J ends were trimmed by 6 bases and 0 bases, with 10 bases remaining between them. In DNA form, the CDR3 reads TGTGCCAGCAGGGCGGGATTTAGCACAGATACGCAGTATTTT. The encoded protein is CASRAGFSTDTQYF.

V usage is TRBV28 and J usage is TRBJ2-1; D is undetermined. There are 13 residues in the CDR3. The V and J ends lost 2 bases and 7 bases respectively, with 9 bases between them. Germline CDR1 is MDHEN and CDR2 is SYDVKM. The CDR3 is CASSLGLRNEQFF. The CDR3 nucleotides read TGTGCCAGCAGTTTAGGCCTGAGAAATGAGCAGTTCTTC. The full variable domain, completed using reference TRBV28 and TRBJ2-1, is DVKVTQSSRYLVKRTGEKVFLECVQDMDHENMFWYRQDPGLGLRLIYFSYDVKMKEKGDIPEGYSVSREKKERFSLILESASTNQTSMYLCASSLGLRNEQFFGPGTRLTVL.

V gene TRBV28 combines with J gene TRBJ1-2, with 8 bases that match TRBD1. Germline V gives CDR1 MDHEN, CDR2 SYDVKM. Trimming took 9 bases from V and 1 from J; bases not matched to a gene: 4. CDR3 length: 13 amino acids. CDR3 in amino acids: CASRTGLNYGYTF. As DNA, the CDR3 is TGTGCCAGTCGGACAGGGCTTAACTATGGCTACACCTTC.

The chain combines TRBV7-2 with TRBJ1-1; TRBD1 agrees at 7 bases. The CDR3 has 15 residues. Unmatched junction bases numbered 10, after V lost 4 bases and J lost 5 bases. The germline V gene has CDR1 SGHTA and CDR2 FQGNSA. Here the CDR3 reads CASSYRQGGWTEAFF. For the CDR3, the DNA is TGTGCCAGCAGCTACCGACAGGGAGGATGGACTGAAGCTTTCTTT. Looking up the rest from reference TRBV7-2 and TRBJ1-1 gives the full variable domain: GAGVSQSPSNKVTEKGKDVELRCDPISGHTALYWYRQSLGQGLEFLIYFQGNSAPDKSGLPSDRFSAERTGGSVSTLTIQRTQQEDSAVYLCASSYRQGGWTEAFFGQGTRLTVV.

This chain links TRBV28 with TRBJ1-2; 10 bases agree with TRBD1. Germline V gene data show CDR1 as MDHEN and CDR2 as SYDVKM. This CDR3 spans 15 amino acids. With V trimmed by 3 bases and J by 4 bases, 5 bases remained unmatched. CDR3 protein: CASSFRDRGLYGYTF. For the CDR3, the DNA is TGTGCCAGCAGTTTCCGGGACAGGGGACTCTATGGCTACACCTTC.

This clone was counted a single time. The chain carries TRBV5-1 and TRBJ2-7; 7 bases agree with TRBD1. The J segment lost 0 bases and the V segment lost 4 bases, leaving 13 bases of the junction unmatched. Per the germline V gene, CDR1 is SGHRS and CDR2 is YFSETQ. This CDR3 region has 17 residues. The CDR3 DNA follows: TGCGCCAGCAGCGGATTCCAGACCGGGACAGCCTCCTACGAGCAGTACTTC. As protein: CASSGFQTGTASYEQYF.

DNA of the CDR3: TGCGCCAGCAGCTCCGGCTGGGAGACCCAGTACTTC. This translates into CASSSGWETQYF. The chain has TRBV5-1 and TRBJ2-5; D is unclear. Trimming cost V 3 bases and J 5 bases, with 8 bases left between them. The CDR3 is 12 amino acids. CDR1 and CDR2 (germline): SGHRS, YFSETQ.

The chain has TRBV6-1 and TRBJ2-7, with D perhaps TRBD1 (6 bases). This CDR3 comprises 11 residues. The germline V gene encodes CDR1 MNHNS and CDR2 SASEGT. The V end lost 10 bases, the J end lost 2 bases, and 9 bases lay between the germline ends. The CDR3, as DNA: TGTGCCACACAGGGCCCCTACGAGCAGTACTTC. As protein: CATQGPYEQYF.

This chain's CDR3 is CASSYTGNYGYTF. In DNA, the CDR3 is TGTGCCAGCAGTTACACAGGGAACTATGGCTACACCTTC. The chain recombines TRBV27 with TRBJ1-2; a weak D match, TRBD1 (6 bases). The CDR3 has 13 amino acids. Germline-derived CDR1 and CDR2 are MNHEY and SMNVEV (reference sequence). Trimming left V 4 bases short and J 2 bases short, with 8 bases between.

The rearrangement links TRBV6-1 to TRBJ2-3; D is unresolved. Per the germline V gene, CDR1 is MNHNS and CDR2 is SASEGT. V lost 6 bases to trimming and J lost 1 base, with 11 bases between them. The CDR3 contains 14 residues. CDR3 coding DNA: TGTGCCAGCAGCCGGTTAACGGGCACAGATACGCAGTATTTT. Translated: CASSRLTGTDTQYF.

The genes are TRBV4-2 and TRBJ2-5; 7 bases match TRBD2. The CDR3 consists of 15 residues. CDR1 is LGHNA, CDR2 YNFKEQ, per germline. J gave up 3 bases and V 2 bases, and 6 bases lay outside the gene matches. CDR3 protein: CASSQTSDFKETQYF. CDR3 in DNA: TGTGCCAGCAGCCAAACTAGCGATTTCAAAGAGACCCAGTACTTC.

The rearrangement joins TRBV6-1 to TRBJ1-1, with D possibly being TRBD1 (5 bases). The V end was cut by 7 bases, the J end by 1 base, with 10 bases between. Germline CDR1 MNHNS, CDR2 SASEGT. CDR3 length equals 13 residues. In DNA form, the CDR3 reads TGTGCCAGCACCGAACAGGAGAACACTGAAGCTTTCTTT. It specifies CASTEQENTEAFF.

The rearrangement joins TRBV5-4 to TRBJ2-5; 10 bases agree with TRBD1. The CDR3 runs 15 residues. The ends lost 4 bases at V and 4 bases at J; junction bases unmatched: 7. Germline V CDR1 and CDR2: SGHNT, YYREEE (reference sequence). CDR3 region: CASSIRQGAGETQYF. The CDR3, as DNA: TGTGCCAGCAGCATAAGACAGGGGGCGGGAGAGACCCAGTACTTC.

In DNA form, the CDR3 reads TGTGCCAGCAGCTTGAGTGTGGATGGCAATCAGCCCCAGCATTTT. As protein: CASSLSVDGNQPQHF. The chain uses TRBV5-8 and TRBJ1-5; D ambiguous. The CDR3 has 15 amino acids. CDR1 and CDR2 (germline): SGHTS, YDEGEE. The ends were cut back, 1 base at V and 2 bases at J, with 10 bases in the middle.

This clone was counted only a few times. The chain is built from TRBV29-1 and TRBJ2-2; D is ambiguous. The CDR3 extends over 14 amino acids. V lost 6 bases to trimming and J lost 7 bases, with 18 bases between them. Germline CDR1 SQVTM, CDR2 ANQGSEA. The CDR3 bases are TGCAGCGTGGCCTCAGGAACAATCGTCGGGGAGCTGTTTTTT. This codes for CSVASGTIVGELFF.

The DNA for the CDR3 is TGCGCCAGCAGCTTGGCTGGGGCAGGGCTTAATCAGCCCCAGCATTTT. Protein: CASSLAGAGLNQPQHF. This sequence joins TRBV5-1 and TRBJ1-5, with D perhaps matching TRBD1 (5 bases). The CDR3 length is 16 residues. The ends were cut back, 0 bases at V and 4 bases at J, with 14 bases in the middle. Per germline, CDR1 SGHRS and CDR2 YFSETQ.

This clone occurred once. The chain links TRBV10-3 to TRBJ1-5, with D possibly matching TRBD1 (5 bases). Germline values: CDR1 ENHRY, CDR2 SYGVKD. This CDR3 has 18 residues. V shed 4 bases and J shed 1 base, with 20 bases lying between them. This CDR3 reads CAISVRGISLESNQPQHF. CDR3 nucleotide sequence: TGTGCCATCAGTGTACGGGGGATCAGTTTGGAGAGCAATCAGCCCCAGCATTTT.

About this clone: The DNA is left out, because the CDR3 cannot be placed on it with certainty; the CDR3 is given as TCRdb lists it. The gene calls are TRBV5-1 and TRBJ1-3; the table's TRBD1 call for D was not verified on the DNA. CDR1 is SGHRS, CDR2 YFSETQ, per germline. With termini counted, the CDR3 has 15 amino acids. The CDR3: CASSFGPGGGNTIYF.

This chain uses TRBV6-1 with TRBJ2-7; 7 nucleotides agree with TRBD1. Germline CDR1 MNHNS, CDR2 SASEGT. The CDR3 is 14 amino acids. V lost 6 bases, J lost 2 bases, and 7 bases stayed unmatched. The CDR3 DNA is TGTGCCAGCAGGGAACAGGGGATTACCTACGAGCAGTACTTC. Translating gives CASREQGITYEQYF.

The chain has TRBV5-1 and TRBJ2-5, with a weak D call TRBD2 (5 bases). The CDR3 runs 15 residues. The germline gives CDR1 SGHRS, CDR2 YFSETQ. V was cut by 8 bases and J by 5 bases, with 22 bases left in between. The DNA of the CDR3 is TGCGCCAGTACCATTGGTTTGACTTCGGGGGAGACCCAGTACTTC. Encoded protein: CASTIGLTSGETQYF.

The chain employs TRBV7-9 and TRBJ2-3; the match to TRBD2 covers 9 bases. CDR3 length: 15 residues. CDR1 SEHNR and CDR2 FQNEAQ come from the germline V gene (reference sequence). V was pared by 5 bases and J by 6 bases, with 9 bases of the junction left unmatched. The CDR3 is CASSNPSGTSDTQYF. Here the CDR3 DNA reads TGTGCCAGCAGCAATCCTAGCGGGACTAGTGATACGCAGTATTTT.

The chain employs TRBV27 and TRBJ2-5; no firm D call. The CDR3 length is 16 residues. Trimming cost V 0 bases and J 1 base, with 12 bases left between them. CDR1 is MNHEY, CDR2 SMNVEV, per germline (reference sequence). CDR3 protein: CASSLSVRARQETQYF. The CDR3 nucleotides are TGTGCCAGCAGTTTATCCGTCCGGGCACGCCAAGAGACCCAGTACTTC.

The genes are TRBV19 and TRBJ2-4; 8 nucleotides agree with TRBD1. Looked up from germline, CDR1 is LNHDA and CDR2 is SQIVND (reference sequence). V shed 6 bases and J 0 bases; nucleotides not matched to a gene: 10. This CDR3 is 17 amino acids long. The CDR3 DNA reads as TGTGCCAGTAGCGACAGGGGATCCGGACTAGCCAAAAACATTCAGTACTTC. This codes for CASSDRGSGLAKNIQYF.

V is TRBV18 and J is TRBJ1-1; D is perhaps TRBD1 (6 bases). The CDR3 runs 14 residues. CDR1 is KGHSH, CDR2 LQKENI, per germline. The V and J ends lost 4 bases and 4 bases respectively, with 13 bases between them. CDR3 DNA: TGTGCCAGCTCACGAGACAGGTCGGGCACTGAAGCTTTCTTT. This translates into CASSRDRSGTEAFF.

The genes are TRBV11-2 and TRBJ1-4, with 8 bases lining up with TRBD1. Germline CDR1 SGHAT, CDR2 FQNNGV. The V segment lost 4 bases and the J segment 3 bases; nucleotides outside the gene matches: 4. The CDR3 loop spans 15 amino acids. The CDR3 is CASSSDRAANEKLFF. The CDR3 DNA is TGTGCCAGCAGCTCGGACAGGGCGGCTAATGAAAAACTGTTTTTT. Full variable domain (rest looked up from reference TRBV11-2 and TRBJ1-4): EAGVAQSPRYKIIEKRQSVAFWCNPISGHATLYWYQQILGQGPKLLIQFQNNGVVDDSQLPKDRFSAERLKGVDSTLKIQPAKLEDSAVYLCASSSDRAANEKLFFGSGTQLSVL.

V and J are TRBV18 and TRBJ2-5; D possibly uses TRBD1 or TRBD2 (5 bases each). Germline CDR1 is KGHSH and CDR2 is LQKENI. This CDR3 is built from 14 residues. The V end was cut by 6 bases, the J end by 2 bases, with 13 bases between. CDR3 residues: CASSSGTGQETQYF. The CDR3 bases are TGTGCCAGCTCTTCCGGGACGGGACAAGAGACCCAGTACTTC.